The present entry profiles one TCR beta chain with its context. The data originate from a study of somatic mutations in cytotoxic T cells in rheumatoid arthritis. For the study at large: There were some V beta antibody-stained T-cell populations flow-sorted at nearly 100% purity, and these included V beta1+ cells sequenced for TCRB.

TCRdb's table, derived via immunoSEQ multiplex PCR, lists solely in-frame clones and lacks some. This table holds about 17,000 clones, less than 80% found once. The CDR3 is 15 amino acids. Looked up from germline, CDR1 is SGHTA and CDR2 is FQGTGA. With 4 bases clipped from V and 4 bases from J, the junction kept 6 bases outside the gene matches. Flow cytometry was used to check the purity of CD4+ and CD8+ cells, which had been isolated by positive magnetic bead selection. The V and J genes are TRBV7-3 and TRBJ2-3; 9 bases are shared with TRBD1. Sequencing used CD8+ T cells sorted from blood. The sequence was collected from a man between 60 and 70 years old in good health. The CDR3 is CASSSTGGMADTQYF. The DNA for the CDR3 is TGTGCCAGCAGCTCCACAGGGGGCATGGCAGATACGCAGTATTTT.